This T cell receptor (beta chain) was sequenced in a study of shared clonotypes between healthy human individuals. To note about this clone: Its antigen is undetermined. One junction end disagrees with the germline gene, perhaps due to a read error.

Generated by immunoSEQ multiplex PCR, the TCRdb table keeps only in-frame clones and is missing some. The sample has about 800,000 clones; 96% are singletons. The CDR3 is made up of 14 amino acids. CDR1 and CDR2 from the germline V gene are LGHNA and YSLEER. Study-wide results and caveats: Shared clonotypes: roughly 4.5% naive CD4, around 3.7% naive CD8, 2% to 2.5% memory CD4, around 0.4% memory CD8. Expectations were that clonotype sharing among donors would be affected by sequencing depth.

Naive CD8 populations comprised CD45RO-negative cells positively selected for CCR7, excluding terminally differentiated effector memory CD45RA+ cells. The chain carries TRBV4-3 and TRBJ1-2, with D unclear. The sequencing input was naive CD8+ T cells sorted from blood. This receptor was obtained from a man aged 25 to 40 in good health. The CDR3 loop reads CTSSPLGVNYGYTF. As DNA, the CDR3 is TGCACCAGCAGCCCCCTCGGGGTTAACTATGGCTACACCTTC.